These 8 T cell receptor beta chains came from one sample sequenced in a study of immune aging and cytomegalovirus after organ transplant. Antigens for these TCRs are unknown. This sample's time point: five sample-tagged time points from pre-transplant (day -1) to day 368 post-transplant, pooled. Libraries came from microwell single-cell capture using BD Rhapsody targeted mRNA and AbSeq reagents. Each CDR3 protein is one row after TCRdb ran MiXCR on the single-cell sequencing reads. There are about 21,000 distinct CDR3 sequences in the sample; 36% occur only once, and less than 30% lies in the top ten. The sequences come from CMV peptide-activated CD4+ and CD8+ T cells sorted from blood, collected at five time points, pooled. Subset here: sorted CD8+CD137+ and CD4+CD154+ T cells after about 11 h CMV IE-1 peptide stimulation. The source of these receptors is a female donor who had a heart transplant and CMV viremia.

V is TRBV9 and J is TRBJ2-3, with TRBD1 identical over 11 bases. Germline-derived CDR1 and CDR2 are SGDLS and YYNGEE. Unmatched junction bases numbered 2, after V lost 0 bases and J lost 5 bases. The CDR3 runs to 15 residues. CDR3 sequence: CASSVEGTGGDTQYF. The DNA for the CDR3 is TGTGCCAGCAGCGTAGAAGGGACAGGGGGAGATACGCAGTATTTT.

This clonotype has at least ten counts. The chain carries TRBV5-6 and TRBJ1-2; TRBD1 might be the D (6 bases). The CDR3 loop spans 15 amino acids. V was pared by 2 bases and J by 8 bases, with 19 bases between. Germline V CDR1 and CDR2: SGHDT, YYEEEE. In DNA form, the CDR3 reads TGTGCCAGCAGCTTATTGAACAGGGATGGTTTGGGCTACACCTTC. Its protein product is CASSLLNRDGLGYTF.

Concerning this clonotype: This likely reflects a read error, since a far larger clone is one base away. This chain uses TRBV12-3 or TRBV12-4 with TRBJ1-2; D is perhaps TRBD1 (6 bases). The CDR3 runs to 16 residues. Trimming removed 3 bases at V and 5 bases at J, with 19 bases between. The CDR3 spells CASSFHQGRRTYGYTF. In nucleotides, the CDR3 is TGTGCCAGCAGTTTTCATCAGGGGCGGCGCACATATGGCTACACCTTC.

This sequence joins TRBV2 and TRBJ2-3, with D perhaps matching TRBD2 (6 bases). V was cut by 0 bases and J by 3 bases, with 13 bases left in between. The V gene's germline CDR1 is SNHLY and CDR2 FYNNEI. The CDR3 runs 16 residues. Here the CDR3 DNA reads TGTGCCAGCAGTGAAGCCCGGGACGGGGGAACAGATACGCAGTATTTT. Protein: CASSEARDGGTDTQYF.

The chain couples TRBV18 to TRBJ2-7, with TRBD2 identical over 9 bases. V lost 10 bases and J lost 3; bases outside the gene matches: 16. Germline V gene lookup returns CDR1 KGHSH and CDR2 LQKENI. The CDR3 sequence is 16 residues long. CDR3 DNA sequence: TGTGCCACCAAGGTATCCGGGTCTAGCGGGAACTACGAGCAGTACTTC. The encoded protein is CATKVSGSSGNYEQYF.

This chain joins TRBV3-1 and TRBJ2-7; the match to TRBD2 covers 11 bases. V trimming: 0 bases; J trimming: 5 bases; junction bases outside the gene matches: 12. There are 18 residues in the CDR3. The germline gives CDR1 LGHDT, CDR2 YNNKEL (reference sequence). The CDR3 reads CASSQEDTSGRGSHEQYF. Here the CDR3 DNA reads TGTGCCAGCAGCCAAGAGGATACTAGCGGGAGAGGTAGCCACGAGCAGTACTTC.

The chain recombines TRBV20-1 with TRBJ2-3; D possibly corresponds to TRBD2 (7 bases). This CDR3 is 14 amino acids long. Germline lookup yields CDR1 DFQATT and CDR2 SNEGSKA (reference sequence). V was trimmed by 3 bases and J by 5 bases, leaving 15 bases between them. The CDR3 DNA sequence: TGCAGTGCTAGTAGGGGGGGGGCAAGAGATACGCAGTATTTT. Protein product: CSASRGGARDTQYF.

A note on this clonotype: At one boundary the junction diverges from the germline segment, which might be a read error. The chain carries TRBV19 and TRBJ1-2; 8 bases agree with TRBD1. The germline CDR1 and CDR2 sequences are LNHDA and SQIVND (reference sequence). The CDR3 covers 14 residues. In nucleotides, the CDR3 is TGTGCCAGTAGGGCCGGACAGGGCAACTACGGCTACATCTTC. Protein product: CASRAGQGNYGYIF.